This T cell receptor (beta chain) was documented in a study of early T cells in non-severe SARS-CoV-2 infection. Findings and limits, study-wide: Lookups in VDJdb leaned toward anti-spike CD8 responses and missed private and CD4 specificities.

The V and J ends lost 0 bases and 5 bases respectively, with 11 bases between them. Germline assignment: CDR1 DFQATT and CDR2 SNEGSKA (reference sequence). The CDR3 sequence is 14 residues long. Tagging with unique molecular identifiers was applied to individual cDNA molecules. TCRdb independently ran MiXCR on the 5' RACE reads; one entry per CDR3 protein. The table has roughly 100,000 distinct CDR3 sequences, around 13% seen once; the top ten hold 6% to 7%. This clonotype was recorded at least ten times. Its cognate antigen is unknown. The sample consisted of whole blood. The chain is built from TRBV20-1 and TRBJ1-5; D unclear. This clonotype was sampled from an adult who was a healthcare worker with PCR-confirmed SARS-CoV-2 infection or an uninfected control (not recorded which). The CDR3 bases are TGCAGTGCTAGAGATCGCCCCGCCGATCAGCCCCAGCATTTT. Protein: CSARDRPADQPQHF.